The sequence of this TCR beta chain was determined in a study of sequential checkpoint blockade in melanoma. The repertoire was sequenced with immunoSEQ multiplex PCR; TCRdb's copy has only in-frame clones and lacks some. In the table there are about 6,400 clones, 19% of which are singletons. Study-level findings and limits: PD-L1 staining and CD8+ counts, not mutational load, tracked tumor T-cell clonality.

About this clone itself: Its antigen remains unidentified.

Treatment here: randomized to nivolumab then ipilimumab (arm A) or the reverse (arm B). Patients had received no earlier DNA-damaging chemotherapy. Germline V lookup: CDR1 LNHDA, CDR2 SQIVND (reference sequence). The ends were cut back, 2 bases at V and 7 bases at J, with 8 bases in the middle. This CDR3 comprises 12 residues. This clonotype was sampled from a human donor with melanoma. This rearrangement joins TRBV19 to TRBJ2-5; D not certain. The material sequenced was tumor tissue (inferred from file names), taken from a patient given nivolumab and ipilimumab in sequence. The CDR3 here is CASSISPGTQYF. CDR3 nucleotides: TGTGCCAGTAGTATATCGCCGGGGACCCAGTACTTC.